This is a list of T cell receptor beta chains from one sample in a study of CD8 T cells in Susac syndrome. A single record per CDR3 protein comes from TCRdb applying MiXCR to the immunoSEQ multiplex PCR reads. The table records roughly 150,000 distinct CDR3 sequences, 85% to 95% of them present only once. Sequenced material: CD4+ T cells from PBMCs. Receptors were obtained from a human donor with Susac syndrome. Each CDR3 is given with its conserved first and last residue. D genes are given only for firm matches. Clone size is shown for a subset of rows, as once, few, many or a class of expanded clone.

clone_size	j_call	d_call	v_call	cdr3_nt	cdr3_aa
NA	TRBJ2-3	TRBD2	TRBV20-1	TGCAGTGCTATCCGGGGGGACGGGGCAGATACGCAGTATTTT	CSAIRGDGADTQYF
NA	TRBJ1-6	NA	TRBV20-1	TGCAGTGCTAGGGAGAGACCGGGACATCGTTCACCCCTCCACTTT	CSARERPGHRSPLHF
NA	TRBJ2-3	NA	TRBV5-4	TGTGCCAGCAGCGCGCACAAAGATACGCAGTATTTT	CASSAHKDTQYF
NA	TRBJ1-4	NA	TRBV19	TGTGCCTCCGGAGCAACTAATGAAAAACTGTTTTTT	CASGATNEKLFF
NA	TRBJ1-1	TRBD1	TRBV4-1	TGCGCCAGCAGCCGGGACAGGGGGTCATTGGAGGCTTTCTTT	CASSRDRGSLEAFF
NA	TRBJ2-1	NA	TRBV20-1	TGCAGTGCTAGTGTCACAGTTTTATACAATGAGCAGTTCTTC	CSASVTVLYNEQFF
NA	TRBJ1-6	TRBD1	TRBV18	TGTGCCAGCTCGGGGACAGATAATTCACCCCTCCACTTT	CASSGTDNSPLHF
NA	TRBJ1-2	TRBD1	TRBV13	TGTGCCAGCAGCCCCCCTTCACAGGGGCTCTATGGCTACACCTTC	CASSPPSQGLYGYTF
NA	TRBJ2-2	NA	TRBV4-2	TGTGCCAGCAGCCAAGATCCGGACCCTAGGACCGGGGAGCTGTTTTTT	CASSQDPDPRTGELFF
NA	TRBJ1-2	NA	TRBV20-1	TGCAGTGCTAGAGAAACAGGTTGGAATTATGGCTACACCTTC	CSARETGWNYGYTF
NA	TRBJ2-3	NA	TRBV5-4	TGTGCCAGCAGCTCGGGCCCCCACTCGGATACGCAGTATTTT	CASSSGPHSDTQYF
NA	TRBJ2-5	NA	TRBV20-1	TGCAGTGCTTTTCGCCAAGAGACCCAGTACTTC	CSAFRQETQYF
NA	TRBJ2-3	NA	TRBV18	TGTGCCAGCTTCCCCTGGGGCTCCACAGATACGCAGTATTTT	CASFPWGSTDTQYF
NA	TRBJ2-3	TRBD2	TRBV20-1	TGCAGTGCTAGCCCAGGGATAGCGGGGAGCACAGATACGCAGTATTTT	CSASPGIAGSTDTQYF
NA	TRBJ2-1	NA	TRBV6-2/TRBV6-3	TGTGCCAGCCAGGGAACAGGGTGGAATGAGCAGTTCTTC	CASQGTGWNEQFF
NA	TRBJ2-2	NA	TRBV5-6	TGTGCCAGCAGCTTGAGGATCCTGGGGGGGGAGCTGTTTTTT	CASSLRILGGELFF
NA	TRBJ2-3	NA	TRBV19	TGTGCCAGTACCCCCCAGGGACGCACAGATACGCAGTATTTT	CASTPQGRTDTQYF
NA	TRBJ1-2	NA	TRBV20-1	TGCAGTGCTAGTACTAACTATGGCTACACCTTC	CSASTNYGYTF
NA	TRBJ2-1	NA	TRBV5-6	TGTGCCAGCAGCTTGGGACAATACTACAATGAGCAGTTCTTC	CASSLGQYYNEQFF
NA	TRBJ2-5	TRBD1	TRBV5-1	TGCGCCAGCGGAGCCACAGGGGGCCATGAGACCCAGTACTTC	CASGATGGHETQYF
NA	TRBJ1-1	NA	TRBV7-9	TGTGCCAGCAGCTTCAAAGGAGCGAACACTGAAGCTTTCTTT	CASSFKGANTEAFF
NA	TRBJ1-5	NA	TRBV24-1	TGTGCCACCAGTGATCGTCGTTTTTTTGTTGGGGGGCCCCAGCATTTT	CATSDRRFFVGGPQHF
NA	TRBJ2-1	NA	TRBV3-1	TGTGCCAGCAGCCAAGGTGGGACTTCCAATGAGCAGTTCTTC	CASSQGGTSNEQFF
NA	TRBJ2-3	NA	TRBV15	TGTGCCACCAGCAGTTTGGTCGGGGGACTTAACCCAGATACGCAGTATTTT	CATSSLVGGLNPDTQYF
NA	TRBJ1-1	NA	TRBV29-1	TGCAGCGTTAGGAATAGCCATGAAGCTTTCTTT	CSVRNSHEAFF
NA	TRBJ2-1	NA	TRBV18	TGTGCCAGCTCACCACCCCTACACAATGAGCAGTTCTTC	CASSPPLHNEQFF
once	TRBJ2-3	TRBD2	TRBV20-1	TGCAGTGCTACACCACTAGCGGGGCCCACAGATACGCAGTATTTT	CSATPLAGPTDTQYF
NA	TRBJ2-7	NA	TRBV11-2	TGTGCCAGCAGCGCCTACTCCGGGCCAAAAAGCTCCTACGAGCAGTACTTC	CASSAYSGPKSSYEQYF
NA	TRBJ2-7	NA	TRBV10-2	TGCGCCAGCAGTGAGTTAACGGCTGCCGAGCAGTACTTC	CASSELTAAEQYF
NA	TRBJ1-5	NA	TRBV20-1	TGCAGTGCCCGGCCGGACAGACTTGGTCAGCCCCAGCATTTT	CSARPDRLGQPQHF
NA	TRBJ2-3	NA	TRBV27	TGTGCCAGCAGTCCCCAGACAGTAACCGAGGGGCAGTATTTT	CASSPQTVTEGQYF
NA	TRBJ1-1	NA	TRBV2	TGTGCCAGCAGGACCCGGGACACTGAAGCTTTCTTT	CASRTRDTEAFF
NA	TRBJ1-2	NA	TRBV9	TGTGCCAGCAGCGTAGTGGGCAGGGCCCAAGGCTATGGCTACACCTTC	CASSVVGRAQGYGYTF
NA	TRBJ2-3	TRBD1	TRBV2	TGTGCCAGCAGTGAAGACAGGGGTTTCACAGATACGCAGTATTTT	CASSEDRGFTDTQYF
NA	TRBJ2-1	NA	TRBV21-1	TGTGCCAGCAGCAGATTCTCCGGGACAGGGAATAGGATGGTTAACGATGAGCAGTTCTTC	CASSRFSGTGNRMVNDEQFF
NA	TRBJ1-2	NA	TRBV20-1	TGCAGTGCTAGGGCCTGGGGGGATCGCTACACCTTC	CSARAWGDRYTF
NA	TRBJ1-1	NA	TRBV29-1	TGCAGCGCCTCTGGCCTGGCTCGGACTGAAGCTTTCTTT	CSASGLARTEAFF
NA	TRBJ2-7	NA	TRBV3-1	TGTGCCAGCAGCCAAGATGCAGGCGGCTGGCACTTC	CASSQDAGGWHF
NA	TRBJ1-2	NA	TRBV13	TGTGCCAGCAGCTTAGGGCGGGGTGATTACTATGGCTACACCTTC	CASSLGRGDYYGYTF
NA	TRBJ1-3	NA	TRBV23-1	TGCGCCAGCAGTCGGGGGGGACGGTACTCTGGAAACACCATATATTTT	CASSRGGRYSGNTIYF
NA	TRBJ2-3	TRBD1	TRBV27	TGTGCCACCACACCGACAGGGACAGATACGCAGTATTTT	CATTPTGTDTQYF
once	TRBJ1-2	TRBD1	TRBV15	TGTGCCACCAGCAGCTCGGGACAGAGAGGCTATGGCTACACCTTC	CATSSSGQRGYGYTF
NA	TRBJ1-5	NA	TRBV13	TGTGCCAGCAGCTTACGGGGCAGGGGCGGTAATCAGCCCCAGCATTTT	CASSLRGRGGNQPQHF
NA	TRBJ1-1	NA	TRBV20-1	TGCAGTGCAAACAGGGTAAACACTGAAGCTTTCTTT	CSANRVNTEAFF
NA	TRBJ2-5	NA	TRBV5-1	TGCGCCAGCAGCTTGGCGGTCACACAAGAGACCCAGTACTTC	CASSLAVTQETQYF
NA	TRBJ1-1	TRBD1	TRBV4-1	TGCGCCAGCAGCCCCACAGGGGTTAACACTGAAGCTTTCTTT	CASSPTGVNTEAFF
NA	TRBJ1-2	NA	TRBV4-3	TGCGCCAGCAGCCAAGATCTGAGGGGTGGCTACACCTTC	CASSQDLRGGYTF
NA	TRBJ2-5	NA	TRBV28	TGTGCCAGCAAAAGTCAAGAGACCCAGTACTTC	CASKSQETQYF
NA	TRBJ2-1	TRBD2	TRBV6-2/TRBV6-3	TGTGCCAGCAGTTTCGGACTAGCGGGGATGGGGCAGTTCTTC	CASSFGLAGMGQFF
NA	TRBJ2-2	NA	TRBV29-1	TGCAGCGTGGCCTTGAGAAACGGGGAGCTGTTTTTT	CSVALRNGELFF
NA	TRBJ2-3	NA	TRBV27	TGTGCCAGCAGTCCCGGAGGAACCGCAGATACGCAGTATTTT	CASSPGGTADTQYF
once	TRBJ2-5	NA	TRBV3-1	TGTGCCAGCAGCCCTGAGGTTAGCCGGAGCGAGACCCAGTACTTC	CASSPEVSRSETQYF
NA	TRBJ1-6	NA	TRBV15	TGTGCCACCAGCGGAGGCTCCTATAATTCACCCCTCCACTTT	CATSGGSYNSPLHF